What follows is one TCR beta chain and its context. These data come from a study of blood T cell repertoires in COVID-19. V shed 4 bases and J shed 4 bases, with 14 bases lying between them. Germline V gene sequence: CDR1 LGHNA, CDR2 YSLEER. CDR3 length: 14 residues. The table came from immunoSEQ multiplex PCR; TCRdb's copy has only in-frame clones and leaves some out. The profile shows over 150,000 clones, approximately 78% of them singletons. Sequenced input: peripheral blood. The gene calls are TRBV4-3 and TRBJ2-7; D might be TRBD2 (6 bases). The sequence was obtained from a man older than 75 with acute or convalescent COVID-19. The CDR3 protein is CASSLAQGGYEQYF. The CDR3 DNA sequence: TGCGCCAGCAGCCTAGCCCAGGGAGGTTACGAGCAGTACTTC.